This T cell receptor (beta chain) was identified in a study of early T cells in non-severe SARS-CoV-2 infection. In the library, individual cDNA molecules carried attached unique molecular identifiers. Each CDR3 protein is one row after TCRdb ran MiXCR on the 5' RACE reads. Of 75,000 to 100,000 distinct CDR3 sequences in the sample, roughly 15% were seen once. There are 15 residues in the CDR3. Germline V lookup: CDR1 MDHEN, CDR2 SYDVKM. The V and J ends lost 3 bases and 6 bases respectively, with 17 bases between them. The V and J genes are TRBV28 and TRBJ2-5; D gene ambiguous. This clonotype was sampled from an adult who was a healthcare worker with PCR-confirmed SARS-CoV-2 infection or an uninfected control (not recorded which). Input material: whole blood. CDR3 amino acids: CASSFLSGRMKTQYF. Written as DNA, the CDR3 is TGTGCCAGCAGTTTCTTAAGTGGGCGCATGAAGACCCAGTACTTC. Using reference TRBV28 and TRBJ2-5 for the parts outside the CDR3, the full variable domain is DVKVTQSSRYLVKRTGEKVFLECVQDMDHENMFWYRQDPGLGLRLIYFSYDVKMKEKGDIPEGYSVSREKKERFSLILESASTNQTSMYLCASSFLSGRMKTQYFGPGTRLLVL.